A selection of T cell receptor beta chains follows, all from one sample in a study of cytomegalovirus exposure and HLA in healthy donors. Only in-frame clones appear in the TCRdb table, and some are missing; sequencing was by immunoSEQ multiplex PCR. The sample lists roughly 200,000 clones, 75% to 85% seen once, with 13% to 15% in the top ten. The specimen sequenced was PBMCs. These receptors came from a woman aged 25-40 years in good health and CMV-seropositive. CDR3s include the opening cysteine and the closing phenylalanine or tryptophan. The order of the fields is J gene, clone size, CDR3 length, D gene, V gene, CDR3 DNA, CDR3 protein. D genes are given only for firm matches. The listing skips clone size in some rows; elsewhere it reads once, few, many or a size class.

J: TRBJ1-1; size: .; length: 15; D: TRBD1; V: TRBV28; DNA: TGTGCCAGCAGTCCCTACACCGGGACAGGGAAAGTAGCTTTCTTT; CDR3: CASSPYTGTGKVAFF
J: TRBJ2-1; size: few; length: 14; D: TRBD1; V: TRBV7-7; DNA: TGTGCTAGCAGCTTAGCGACAGGGTTAAATGAGCAGTTCTTC; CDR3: CASSLATGLNEQFF
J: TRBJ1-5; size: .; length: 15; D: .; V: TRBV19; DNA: TGTGCCAGTAGTCCCCGACAGGTTAGCAATCAGCCCCAGCATTTT; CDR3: CASSPRQVSNQPQHF
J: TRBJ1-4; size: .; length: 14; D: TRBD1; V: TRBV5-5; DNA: TGTGCCAGCAGCTGGACAGGGTTTTTTGAAAAACTGTTTTTT; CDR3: CASSWTGFFEKLFF
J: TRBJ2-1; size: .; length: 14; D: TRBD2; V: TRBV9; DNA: TGTGCCAGCAGCGACCCGGGACTAGATAGTGAGCAGTTCTTC; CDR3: CASSDPGLDSEQFF
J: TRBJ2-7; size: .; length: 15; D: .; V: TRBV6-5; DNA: TGTGCCAGCATGCCTTTCGTAGGGGGATCCTACGAGCAGTACTTC; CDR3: CASMPFVGGSYEQYF
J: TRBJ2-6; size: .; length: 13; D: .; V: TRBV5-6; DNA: TGTGCCAGCAGCTCTCCTGGGGCCAACGTCCTGACTTTC; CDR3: CASSSPGANVLTF
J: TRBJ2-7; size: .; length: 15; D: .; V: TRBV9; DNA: TGTGCCAGCAGCCCCAGACAGAAGCCCCCCTACGAGCAGTACTTC; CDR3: CASSPRQKPPYEQYF
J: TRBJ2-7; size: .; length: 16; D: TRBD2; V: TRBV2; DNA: TGTGCCAGCGTAACGGGAGGGCTCCGCATGGGGTACGAGCAGTACTTC; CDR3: CASVTGGLRMGYEQYF
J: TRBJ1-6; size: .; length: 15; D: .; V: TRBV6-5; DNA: TGTGCCAGCAGTTACGAGCTGTCAGGAGGGTCACCCCTCCACTTT; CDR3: CASSYELSGGSPLHF
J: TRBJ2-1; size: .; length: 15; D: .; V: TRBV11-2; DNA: TGTGCCAGCAGCGGGACTTGGGGCCGGACGAATGAGCAGTTCTTC; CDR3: CASSGTWGRTNEQFF
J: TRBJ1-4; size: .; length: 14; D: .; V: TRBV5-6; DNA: TGTGCCAGCAGCTTGTCGAGGAGAATTGAAAAACTGTTTTTT; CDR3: CASSLSRRIEKLFF
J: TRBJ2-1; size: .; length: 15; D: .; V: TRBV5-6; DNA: TGTGCCAGCAACGTGCACCGTGGCGGAACCAATGAGCAGTTCTTC; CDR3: CASNVHRGGTNEQFF
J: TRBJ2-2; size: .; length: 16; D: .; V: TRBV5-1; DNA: TGCGCCAGCAGCTTGGAAGTTACGGGAGCCACCGGGGAGCTGTTTTTT; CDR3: CASSLEVTGATGELFF
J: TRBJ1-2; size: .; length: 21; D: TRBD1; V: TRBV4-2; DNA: TGTGCCAGCAGCCAAGACCCCTTGAGAGTATCCGTAGGACAGGAGAACTATGGCTACACCTTC; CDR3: CASSQDPLRVSVGQENYGYTF
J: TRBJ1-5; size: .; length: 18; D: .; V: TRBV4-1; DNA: TGCGCCAGCAGCCAAGTTTGGACAAACACTCTCGGCAATCAGCCCCAGCATTTT; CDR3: CASSQVWTNTLGNQPQHF
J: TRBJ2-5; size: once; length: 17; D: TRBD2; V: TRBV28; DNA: TGTGCCAGCAGTTTATATGGACTAGCGGGAGAGGGGGAGACCCAGTACTTC; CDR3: CASSLYGLAGEGETQYF
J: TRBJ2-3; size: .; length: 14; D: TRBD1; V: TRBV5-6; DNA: TGTGCCAGCACGGACAGGGCCATCACAGATACGCAGTATTTT; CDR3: CASTDRAITDTQYF
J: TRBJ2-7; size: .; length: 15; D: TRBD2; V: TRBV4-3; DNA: TGCGCCAGCAGCCAAGGGCTACTAGCGGGAGAGGAGCAGTACTTC; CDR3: CASSQGLLAGEEQYF
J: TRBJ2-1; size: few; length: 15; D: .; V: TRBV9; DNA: TGTGCCAGCAGCGTAGGGCAGTTCTCCTACAATGAGCAGTTCTTC; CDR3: CASSVGQFSYNEQFF
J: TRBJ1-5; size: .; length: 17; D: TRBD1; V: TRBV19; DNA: TGTGCCAGTAGTATAGGGGGGGACAGTTATAGCAATCAGCCCCAGCATTTT; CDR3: CASSIGGDSYSNQPQHF
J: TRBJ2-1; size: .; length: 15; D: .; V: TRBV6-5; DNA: TGTGCCAGCAGTTACAAGGGGTTTCCCTACAATGAGCAGTTCTTC; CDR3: CASSYKGFPYNEQFF
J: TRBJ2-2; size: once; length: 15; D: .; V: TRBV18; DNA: TGTGCCAGCTCACCGAGGGGGATCAACACCGGGGAGCTGTTTTTT; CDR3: CASSPRGINTGELFF
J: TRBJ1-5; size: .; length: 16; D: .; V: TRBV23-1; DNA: TGCGCCAGCCTGGGGCATTGGCTTTCGAGCAATCAGCCCCAGCATTTT; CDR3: CASLGHWLSSNQPQHF
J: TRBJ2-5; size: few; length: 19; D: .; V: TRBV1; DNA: TGCACCAGCAGCCTTCCCCCACGGCGTAGCGGGAAAGCTCAAGAGACCCAGTACTTC; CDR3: CTSSLPPRRSGKAQETQYF
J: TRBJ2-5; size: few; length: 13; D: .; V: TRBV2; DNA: TGTGCCAGCAGTGACATCCAGGGGTGGGAGCAGTACTTC; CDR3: CASSDIQGWEQYF
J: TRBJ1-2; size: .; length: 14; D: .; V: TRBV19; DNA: TGTGCCAGTAGTACCCAGGGGAGAGGGTATGGCTACACCTTC; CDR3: CASSTQGRGYGYTF